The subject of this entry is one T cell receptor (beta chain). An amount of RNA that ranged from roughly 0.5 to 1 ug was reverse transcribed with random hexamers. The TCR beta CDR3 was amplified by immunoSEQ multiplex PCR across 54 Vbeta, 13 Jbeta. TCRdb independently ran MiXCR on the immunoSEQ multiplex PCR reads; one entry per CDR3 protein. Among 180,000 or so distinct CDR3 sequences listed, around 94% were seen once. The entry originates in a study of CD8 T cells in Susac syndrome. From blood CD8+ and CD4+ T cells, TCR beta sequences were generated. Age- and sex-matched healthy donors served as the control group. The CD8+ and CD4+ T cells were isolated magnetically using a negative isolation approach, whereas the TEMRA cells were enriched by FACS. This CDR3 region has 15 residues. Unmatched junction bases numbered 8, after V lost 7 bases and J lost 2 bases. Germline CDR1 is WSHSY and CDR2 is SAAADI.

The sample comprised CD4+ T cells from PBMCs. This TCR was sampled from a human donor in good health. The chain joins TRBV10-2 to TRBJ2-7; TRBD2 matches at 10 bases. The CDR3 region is CASNVLAGSTYEQYF. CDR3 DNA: TGCGCCAGCAACGTACTAGCGGGGAGTACCTACGAGCAGTACTTC.